This TCR beta chain stems from a study of long-term antiretroviral therapy in people with HIV. Findings and limits, study-wide: Against controls, HIV repertoires showed narrower ranges of CDR3 length.

A v3.0 immunoSEQ assay was performed at survey level. Roughly 35,000-50,000 T-cell genomes per sample were the sequencing target. Assay used: immunoSEQ multiplex PCR; TCRdb lists only in-frame clones, some missing. The top ten clones hold 2.7% of a sample with 44,000 or so clones, 90% to 95% of them seen once. Germline CDR1 SGHVS, CDR2 FQNEAQ. The CDR3 spans 15 residues. V was trimmed by 5 bases and J by 4 bases, leaving 17 bases between them. Comment on this clone: Its specificity is not known.

The source was unsorted PBMCs, collected 3.7 years after starting antiretroviral therapy. The chain links TRBV7-8 to TRBJ1-2, with D tentatively TRBD1 (5 bases). The sequence was collected from a woman in her forties or fifties with HIV. CDR3 sequence: CASSQRRQLTYGYTF. The CDR3 nucleotides read TGTGCCAGCAGCCAGAGGCGACAGCTTACCTATGGCTACACCTTC.